This T cell receptor beta chain emerged from a study of prognosis after radiotherapy for stage I lung cancer. CDR3 size: 15 residues. The germline V gene has CDR1 SGHAT and CDR2 FQNNGV. TCR beta CDR3 was amplified from genomic DNA by two-round multiplex PCR. Round-one PCR had primers specific to each TRBV and TRBJ gene. TCRdb recomputed calls from the multiplex PCR reads with MiXCR, one row per CDR3 protein. In the table there are fewer than 14,000 distinct CDR3 sequences, approximately 50% of which are singletons. This clonotype was seen at least ten times. Since a much larger clone is just one base distant, this may be a read error.

The chain recombines TRBV11-2 with TRBJ2-7; 8 bases are a match to TRBD1. This sample comprised PBMCs, obtained before or after stereotactic body radiation therapy (not recorded which). The receptor was isolated from a donor at least 50 years old with non-small cell lung cancer. CDR3 sequence reads: CASILAGGNPYEQYF. CDR3 DNA sequence: TGTGCCAGCATCTTAGCAGGGGGCAACCCCTACGAGCAGTACTTC.